The 17 T cell receptor beta chains reported below all come from one sample, sequenced in a study of CD8+ T cells in alopecia areata. Extraction and reverse transcription of RNA yielded cDNA as the sequencing template. Clones were sequenced by immunoSEQ multiplex PCR, and TCRdb holds only the in-frame ones, with some missing. Of tens of thousands of clones in the sample, 96% were seen once. The sample here was CD8+ T cells sorted from blood, taken at week 0. All receptors come from a human donor with alopecia areata.

The chain uses TRBV19 and TRBJ2-7; D is possibly TRBD2 (5 bases). Looked up from germline, CDR1 is LNHDA and CDR2 is SQIVND (reference sequence). The CDR3 consists of 11 residues. V was pared by 5 bases and J by 7 bases, with 9 bases between. The CDR3 spells CASSEGDEQYF. The CDR3 region has the DNA TGTGCCAGTAGTGAGGGCGATGAGCAGTACTTC. The whole variable domain, remainder taken from reference TRBV19 and TRBJ2-7, is DGGITQSPKYLFRKEGQNVTLSCEQNLNHDAMYWYRQDPGQGLRLIYYSQIVNDFQKGDIAEGYSVSREKKESFPLTVTSAQKNPTAFYLCASSEGDEQYFGPGTRLTVT.

The chain recombines TRBV4-3 with TRBJ2-5, with 11 bases aligning to TRBD2. CDR3 length equals 16 residues. Losses at the gene ends were 0 bases for V and 3 bases for J; bases not matched to a gene: 3. CDR1 LGHNA and CDR2 YSLEER come from the germline V gene. The CDR3 loop reads CASSQETSGGKETQYF. The CDR3 nucleotides read TGCGCCAGCAGCCAAGAAACTAGCGGGGGTAAAGAGACCCAGTACTTC.

The genes are TRBV2 and TRBJ2-1; D is possibly TRBD1 (6 bases). Germline V gene lookup returns CDR1 SNHLY and CDR2 FYNNEI. This CDR3 spans 14 amino acids. Deletions cut 1 base from V and 3 bases from J, with 7 bases between. The CDR3 DNA is TGTGCCAGCAGTGAAGAGACAGGCTACAATGAGCAGTTCTTC. Translation gives CASSEETGYNEQFF.

V is TRBV12-5 and J is TRBJ2-2; D gene unclear. Trimming cost V 8 bases and J 3 bases, with 13 bases left between them. The CDR3 is 14 residues long. Germline loops: CDR1 LGHNT, CDR2 FRNRAP. CDR3 sequence reads: CASPHYAYTGELFF. The CDR3 DNA follows: TGTGCTAGTCCCCATTACGCCTACACCGGGGAGCTGTTTTTT.

The chain uses TRBV1 and TRBJ2-1; TRBD1 was called by the table and not checked on the DNA. TRBV1 has pseudogene status. There are 13 residues in the CDR3. This CDR3 reads CTSSQDRGTEQFF. The CDR3 DNA sequence: TGCACCAGCAGCCAAGATAGGGGGACTGAGCAGTTCTTC.

Notes on this clone: The junction differs from germline at one of its ends, possibly a read error. The gene calls are TRBV10-2 and TRBJ2-4, with 11 nucleotides matching TRBD2. There are 12 residues in the CDR3. Per germline, CDR1 WSHSY and CDR2 SAAADI. The CDR3 nucleotides read TGCGCCAGCAGTATTAGCGGGGGGGACGAGCACTTC. Protein: CASSISGGDEHF.

The chain is built from TRBV7-9 and TRBJ2-7, with unresolved D. Trimming stripped 5 bases from V and 4 bases from J, with 9 bases between. This CDR3 contains 12 residues. Germline assignment: CDR1 SEHNR and CDR2 FQNEAQ (reference sequence). The CDR3 region has the DNA TGTGCCAGCAGCCTCACACCTTACGAGCAGTACTTC. Translated: CASSLTPYEQYF.

The chain couples TRBV5-6 to TRBJ1-2; maybe TRBD1 (6 bases). Trimming pared 4 bases from V and 4 bases from J, leaving 20 bases between. Looked up from germline, CDR1 is SGHDT and CDR2 is YYEEEE. The CDR3 is 16 amino acids. CDR3 protein: CASSPEGAKGVYGYTF. DNA for the CDR3: TGTGCCAGCAGCCCGGAGGGAGCGAAGGGGGTCTATGGCTACACCTTC.

This clone was detected only once. This chain joins TRBV7-9 and TRBJ2-1, with 12 nucleotides matching TRBD2. J was trimmed by 7 bases and V by 5 bases; bases with no gene match: 6. The CDR3 totals 15 residues. Germline CDR1 reads SEHNR; CDR2 reads FQNEAQ (reference sequence). The CDR3 nucleotides read TGTGCCAGCAGCCGGACTAGCGGGGTTAATAATGAGCAGTTCTTC. Translation: CASSRTSGVNNEQFF.

The rearrangement joins TRBV7-9 to TRBJ1-2, with TRBD1 as a possible D gene (6 bases). CDR1 and CDR2 from the germline V gene are SEHNR and FQNEAQ (reference sequence). Trimming shortened V by 1 base and J by 6 bases, and 6 bases separated the two germline ends. The CDR3 is 12 amino acids. The CDR3 loop is CASSLDRDGYTF. In DNA form, the CDR3 reads TGTGCCAGCAGCTTAGACAGGGATGGCTACACCTTC.

V is TRBV7-9 and J is TRBJ2-1; 7 bases line up with TRBD1. This CDR3 has 13 residues. Germline V lookup: CDR1 SEHNR, CDR2 FQNEAQ (reference sequence). J lost 7 bases, V lost 5 bases, and 5 bases had no gene match. CDR3 in amino acids: CASSALTGNEQFF. The CDR3 region has the DNA TGTGCCAGCAGCGCCTTGACAGGGAATGAGCAGTTCTTC.

This clone was seen a handful of times. The rearrangement uses TRBV4-1 and TRBJ2-5; 7 nucleotides align to TRBD1. The ends lost 4 bases at V and 5 bases at J; junction bases unmatched: 13. CDR1 is MGHRA and CDR2 is YSYEKL in the germline V gene. The CDR3 runs 16 residues. The CDR3 is CASSPGPGTARETQYF. The CDR3 nucleotides are TGCGCCAGCAGCCCAGGACCCGGGACAGCCCGGGAGACCCAGTACTTC.

V gene TRBV6-6 combines with J gene TRBJ2-1, with TRBD1 matching 9 bases. Germline V gives CDR1 MNHNY, CDR2 SVGAGI (reference sequence). After removal of 6 bases from V and 5 bases from J, the junction contained 11 bases not matched to a gene. The CDR3 extends over 16 amino acids. The CDR3 region has the DNA TGTGCCAGCAGCCAACAGGGGGCCCTGGCCCACAATGAGCAGTTCTTC. Protein: CASSQQGALAHNEQFF.

The gene calls are TRBV19 and TRBJ2-7, with 7 positions matching TRBD1. The CDR3 runs to 15 residues. Per germline, CDR1 LNHDA and CDR2 SQIVND (reference sequence). V dropped 5 bases and J dropped 5; count of bases not matched to a gene: 12. Written as DNA, the CDR3 is TGTGCCAGTAGTCGATCCGGGACAGCCGGCCACGAGCAGTACTTC. It is translated as CASSRSGTAGHEQYF.

This clone was found once. This chain links TRBV7-2 with TRBJ2-5; 9 nucleotides match TRBD2. The trim removed 1 base at V and 7 bases at J, leaving 4 bases unmatched. Germline CDR1 and CDR2: SGHTA and FQGNSA. CDR3 size: 14 residues. DNA of the CDR3: TGTGCCAGCAGCTTAGGGCGGGGGGGAAGGACCCAGTACTTC. Translated, it gives CASSLGRGGRTQYF. The full variable domain, rest sourced from reference TRBV7-2 and TRBJ2-5, is GAGVSQSPSNKVTEKGKDVELRCDPISGHTALYWYRQSLGQGLEFLIYFQGNSAPDKSGLPSDRFSAERTGGSVSTLTIQRTQQEDSAVYLCASSLGRGGRTQYFGPGTRLLVL.

The J gene is TRBJ2-1, the V gene TRBV4-1, with TRBD1 matching over 9 bases. The CDR3 sequence is 16 residues long. The ends lost 1 base at V and 6 bases at J; junction bases unmatched: 7. Germline V lookup: CDR1 MGHRA, CDR2 YSYEKL. CDR3 in amino acids: CASSQVGTGSINEQFF. The CDR3 DNA is TGCGCCAGCAGCCAAGTAGGGACAGGGTCTATCAATGAGCAGTTCTTC.

CDR3 amino acids: CASSVVQRGVIYNEQFF. CDR3 DNA sequence: TGTGCCAGCAGCGTAGTCCAGCGGGGGGTGATTTACAATGAGCAGTTCTTC. This rearrangement joins TRBV9 to TRBJ2-1; 9 nucleotides match TRBD2. This CDR3 has 17 amino acids. Trimming cost V 0 bases and J 4 bases; bases outside gene matches: 8. Looked up from germline, CDR1 is SGDLS and CDR2 is YYNGEE.